Here is one T cell receptor (beta chain) with its context. Its antigen is still unknown. This record comes from a study of identifying expanded T cells in peripheral blood. General study points: Roughly two-week clone count variance significantly increased as total template count grew.

No infections or other immune events were documented during collection. Clones were read by immunoSEQ multiplex PCR, and TCRdb kept only the in-frame ones, dropping some. The sample consists of about 110,000 clones, 88% of them appearing once. J lost 6 bases, V lost 2 bases, and 13 bases had no gene match. The CDR3 contains 17 residues. Germline CDR1 GTSNPN, CDR2 SVGIG (reference sequence). V usage is TRBV30 and J usage is TRBJ1-6, with 7 positions matching TRBD1. The specimen was blood. This sequence originates from a person aged 18-70 years in good health. The CDR3 region has the DNA TGTGCCTGGAGTCGCGGACAGGTCGCCAAATCTAATTCACCCCTCCACTTT. It specifies CAWSRGQVAKSNSPLHF. Full variable domain (missing parts from reference TRBV30 and TRBJ1-6): SQTIHQWPATLVQPVGSPLSLECTVEGTSNPNLYWYRQAAGRGLQLLFYSVGIGQISSEVPQNLSASRPQDRQFILSSKKLLLSDSGFYLCAWSRGQVAKSNSPLHFGNGTRLTVT.